The present TCR beta chain was sequenced within a study of blood T cell repertoires in COVID-19. Study-wide context: Sources were T cells, B-cell-depleted T cells, or PBMCs; the material itself was cDNA or gDNA.

Ages ranged from about 18 to 89 years, with residence in around 24 US areas. This CDR3 is built from 15 residues. Germline V lookup: CDR1 MNHEY, CDR2 SVGAGI. V shed 0 bases and J 4 bases; nucleotides not matched to a gene: 5. Per the study methods: By means of reference gene primer amplification, nucleated cell counts were estimated. Clones were read by immunoSEQ multiplex PCR, and TCRdb kept only the in-frame ones, dropping some. V, J and clone size are taken as reported in that table, and D and trimming were inferred from the DNA itself. In the table there are a few hundred thousand clones, 75% to 90% of which are singletons.

This receptor was identified in a woman aged 25 to 39 who had been exposed to COVID-19. Sequencing input: PBMCs or T cells enriched from blood (not recorded which). This chain uses TRBV6-5 with TRBJ1-1; 7 bases line up with TRBD1. The chain's CDR3 is CASSYSKSGGTEAFF. The DNA of the CDR3 is TGTGCCAGCAGTTACTCGAAGTCAGGGGGCACTGAAGCTTTCTTT.